A selection of T cell receptor beta chains follows, all from one sample in a study of T-cell reconstitution after alpha-beta-depleted transplantation in children. TCRdb passed the PCR reads through MiXCR, listing each CDR3 protein once. Here the sample spans about 580,000 distinct CDR3 sequences, about 21% being singletons. The sequencing here drew on PBMCs, mostly from graft donor cells, taken 360 days after TCRalphabeta/CD19-depleted stem cell transplant. These receptors came from a boy less than two years old who had a stem cell transplant for acute myeloid leukemia, so the T cells may come from the graft donor. Both conserved end residues are part of each CDR3. D genes are given only for firm matches. Expanded clones get a size class; other rows say once, few or many, or leave the size out.

clone_size j_call v_call d_call cdr3_aa cdr3_nt
few TRBJ1-1 TRBV29-1 - CSVYRNTEAFF TGCAGCGTCTACAGGAACACTGAAGCTTTCTTT
few TRBJ1-1 TRBV6-6 - CASRLGGKAFF TGCGCCAGCAGGCTTGGGGGTAAAGCTTTCTTT
few TRBJ2-1 TRBV29-1 - CSVRWSGWAFF TGCAGCGTTCGATGGTCGGGATGGGCGTTCTTC
- TRBJ2-1 TRBV4-3 - CASSQGQSAYNEQFF TGCGCCAGCAGCCAAGGACAATCCGCCTACAATGAGCAGTTCTTC
- TRBJ2-1 TRBV5-1 - CASSFHTGGHGYNEQFF TGCGCCAGCAGCTTCCACACGGGGGGCCATGGCTACAATGAGCAGTTCTTC
- TRBJ2-3 TRBV5-5 TRBD2 CASSLGTSRDTQYF TGTGCCAGCAGCCTCGGGACTAGCCGAGATACGCAGTATTTT
- TRBJ1-3 TRBV29-1 - CSVGERGARGNTIYF TGCAGCGTCGGCGAACGGGGGGCGCGTGGAAACACCATATATTTT
- TRBJ2-7 TRBV5-1 - CASSISGRGPYEQYF TGCGCCAGCAGCATCTCGGGACGGGGCCCCTACGAGCAGTACTTC
once TRBJ2-7 TRBV18 - CASSPETDSYEQYF TGTGCCAGCTCACCCGAAACCGATTCCTACGAGCAGTACTTC
- TRBJ2-7 TRBV5-1 - CASSLWDPTSYEQYF TGCGCCAGCAGCTTGTGGGACCCTACATCCTACGAGCAGTACTTC
- TRBJ2-7 TRBV20-1 TRBD1 CSARDRTGGPYEQYF TGCAGTGCTAGAGATCGGACAGGGGGACCCTACGAGCAGTACTTC
- TRBJ2-1 TRBV6-2/TRBV6-3 TRBD2 CASVRTGGPGNEQFF TGTGCCAGCGTAAGGACGGGGGGGCCCGGGAATGAGCAGTTCTTC
- TRBJ1-1 TRBV5-6 TRBD1 CASSPGQGLGTEAFF TGTGCCAGCAGCCCGGGACAGGGATTAGGCACTGAAGCTTTCTTT
many TRBJ2-2 TRBV29-1 - CSVEAGSGATGELFF TGCAGCGTTGAAGCGGGGTCAGGAGCCACCGGGGAGCTGTTTTTT
many TRBJ2-7 TRBV7-8 - CASSLGFYSYEQYF TGTGCCAGCAGCTTAGGTTTCTACTCCTACGAGCAGTACTTC
- TRBJ2-5 TRBV9 TRBD1 CASSPGQGRETQYF TGTGCCAGCAGCCCTGGACAGGGTAGGGAGACCCAGTACTTC
- TRBJ2-5 TRBV12-3/TRBV12-4 - CASSSGVYETQYF TGTGCCAGCAGTTCGGGAGTCTACGAGACCCAGTACTTC
- TRBJ2-3 TRBV7-2 - CASSLDQGADTQYF TGTGCCAGCAGCTTAGACCAGGGTGCAGATACGCAGTATTTT
- TRBJ1-3 TRBV15 - CATSRRMDNSGNTIYF TGTGCCACCAGCAGGCGAATGGACAACTCTGGAAACACCATATATTTT
- TRBJ2-1 TRBV20-1 TRBD1 CSARTGLGYNEQFF TGCAGTGCTAGGACAGGGCTGGGGTACAATGAGCAGTTCTTC
- TRBJ2-6 TRBV29-1 TRBD1 CIRAGTGTIWSGANVLTF TGCATCAGGGCGGGGACAGGGACAATATGGTCTGGGGCCAACGTCCTGACTTTC
many TRBJ2-7 TRBV20-1 - CSARDRQVWEQYF TGCAGTGCTAGAGATCGACAGGTCTGGGAGCAGTACTTC
- TRBJ2-5 TRBV5-1 - CASSFGTLLLQETQYF TGCGCCAGCAGCTTTGGGACACTCTTACTCCAAGAGACCCAGTACTTC
- TRBJ2-3 TRBV20-1 - CSAVVWGQGVLLGATDTQYF TGCAGTGCTGTAGTCTGGGGGCAGGGTGTCCTTCTTGGGGCCACAGATACGCAGTATTTT
many TRBJ2-2 TRBV12-3/TRBV12-4 - CASSSLNTGELFF TGTGCCAGCAGCTCCCTGAACACCGGGGAGCTGTTTTTT
few TRBJ2-7 TRBV18 TRBD1 CASSPGQDEQYF TGTGCCAGCTCACCGGGACAGGACGAGCAGTACTTC
many TRBJ2-5 TRBV10-3 - CAISELRAGETQYF TGTGCCATCAGTGAGCTCAGGGCGGGGGAGACCCAGTACTTC
few TRBJ2-7 TRBV20-1 TRBD1 CSAGQGTEQYF TGCAGTGCTGGACAGGGGACCGAGCAGTACTTC
many TRBJ2-5 TRBV5-1 - CASSLGGAVIPQETQYF TGCGCCAGCAGCTTGGGAGGGGCAGTTATACCGCAAGAGACCCAGTACTTC
- TRBJ2-1 TRBV29-1 - CSVVAMGYEQFF TGCAGCGTTGTAGCAATGGGGTATGAGCAGTTCTTC
many TRBJ1-4 TRBV5-1 - CASSLGTANEKLFF TGCGCCAGCAGCTTGGGGACAGCTAATGAAAAACTGTTTTTT
once TRBJ2-3 TRBV11-1 - CASSLGLALSTDTQYF TGTGCCAGCAGCTTAGGGCTAGCGCTAAGCACAGATACGCAGTATTTT
- TRBJ1-6 TRBV6-5 - CASSYGGRSSPLHF TGTGCCAGCAGTTACGGCGGACGGAGTTCACCCCTCCACTTT
many TRBJ2-1 TRBV12-3/TRBV12-4 TRBD2 CASSLRARGGSYNEQFF TGTGCCAGCAGTTTAAGGGCTCGGGGGGGCTCCTACAATGAGCAGTTCTTC
- TRBJ2-5 TRBV6-5 - CASSYNGGGGETQYF TGTGCCAGCAGTTACAACGGAGGAGGGGGAGAGACCCAGTACTTC
few TRBJ2-2 TRBV9 - CASSVEGQPNTGELFF TGTGCCAGCAGCGTGGAGGGACAACCGAACACCGGGGAGCTGTTTTTT
- TRBJ2-1 TRBV4-2 TRBD2 CASSQERGGGNNEQFF TGTGCCAGCAGCCAAGAGCGGGGGGGCGGGAACAATGAGCAGTTCTTC
few TRBJ2-1 TRBV10-3 TRBD2 CAITERGGGGGEQFF TGTGCCATCACGGAGCGGGGGGGCGGGGGAGGTGAGCAGTTCTTC
- TRBJ2-1 TRBV20-1 TRBD2 CSAPGLARWNEQFF TGCAGTGCTCCGGGACTAGCGAGGTGGAATGAGCAGTTCTTC